Listed below are T cell receptor beta chains from one sample, sequenced in a study of blood T cell repertoires in COVID-19. Sequencing used immunoSEQ multiplex PCR; TCRdb keeps in-frame clones, though not all of them. The table shows 390,000 or so clones, with 75% to 90% occurring only once. The sequencing input was peripheral blood. The receptor source for this set is a woman aged 25 to 45 with active or convalescent COVID-19. Both conserved end residues are part of each CDR3. A D gene is named only where the DNA matches it firmly. Where a row states a size, it is once, few, many or the class of an expanded clone; other rows omit it.

V gene	J gene	clone size	D gene	CDR3 protein	CDR3 DNA
TRBV6-5	TRBJ1-2	NA	TRBD1	CASSYLSGQSGYTF	TGTGCCAGCAGTTACTTATCGGGACAGTCCGGCTACACCTTC
TRBV12-3/TRBV12-4	TRBJ1-1	NA	NA	CASSFPGTEAFF	TGTGCCAGCAGTTTCCCAGGGACTGAAGCTTTCTTT
TRBV13	TRBJ2-7	NA	TRBD2	CASSQYRASGAYEQYF	TGTGCCAGCAGCCAATATCGGGCTAGCGGGGCCTACGAGCAGTACTTC
TRBV6-2/TRBV6-3	TRBJ1-5	NA	NA	CASSFQISTSNQPQHF	TGTGCCAGCAGTTTCCAGATCTCCACTAGCAATCAGCCCCAGCATTTT
TRBV6-4	TRBJ2-1	NA	TRBD2	CASSEKDSGRARYNEQFF	TGTGCCAGCAGTGAGAAAGATAGCGGGAGGGCGCGGTACAATGAGCAGTTCTTC
TRBV6-5	TRBJ1-1	few	NA	CASMRRETSTEAFF	TGTGCCAGCATGAGGAGGGAAACGAGCACTGAAGCTTTCTTT
TRBV6-1	TRBJ2-3	few	TRBD2	CASSEEAGGTDTQYF	TGTGCCAGCAGTGAAGAAGCGGGGGGCACAGATACGCAGTATTTT
TRBV3-1/TRBV3-2	TRBJ2-1	NA	NA	CASSQDLVEQFF	TGTGCCAGCAGCCAAGACTTAGTAGAGCAGTTCTTC
TRBV5-4	TRBJ2-3	NA	TRBD2	CASSSIAGGNTDTQYF	TGTGCCAGCAGCTCGATAGCGGGGGGAAACACAGATACGCAGTATTTT
TRBV7-7	TRBJ1-4	NA	NA	CASSICGLATNEKLFF	TGTGCCAGCAGCATATGTGGACTTGCAACTAATGAAAAACTGTTTTTT
TRBV5-1	TRBJ1-2	NA	NA	CASSLAELTDGYTF	TGCGCCAGCAGCTTGGCCGAGCTCACGGATGGCTACACCTTC
TRBV3-1/TRBV3-2	TRBJ2-1	NA	NA	CASSQDPWLGNEQFF	TGTGCCAGCAGCCAAGATCCCTGGCTAGGTAATGAGCAGTTCTTC
TRBV5-5	TRBJ2-3	once	NA	CASSIQEDTDTQYF	TGTGCCAGCAGTATCCAGGAGGACACAGATACGCAGTATTTT
TRBV29-1	TRBJ1-1	NA	TRBD1	CSVEGTGGWKTEAFF	TGCAGCGTTGAAGGGACAGGGGGATGGAAGACTGAAGCTTTCTTT
TRBV18	TRBJ1-6	NA	TRBD1	CASSPPGQRYNSPLHF	TGTGCCAGCTCACCACCGGGACAGCGTTATAATTCACCCCTCCACTTT
TRBV30	TRBJ2-7	NA	TRBD2	CAWSDGRGNPAYEQYF	TGTGCCTGGAGTGATGGGCGGGGGAACCCCGCCTACGAGCAGTACTTC
TRBV5-1	TRBJ1-1	NA	NA	CASSQKLNTEAFF	TGCGCCAGCAGCCAAAAATTGAACACTGAAGCTTTCTTT